These T cell receptor beta chains were read from a single sample in a study of OX40 agonist ivuxolimab in advanced cancers. Measured with immunoSEQ multiplex PCR; TCRdb has only the in-frame clones, and not every one. The table shows tens of thousands of clones, with around 85% occurring only once. The sample in question was CD4+ or CD8+ T cells sorted from blood, obtained in a trial of the OX40 agonist ivuxolimab. Receptor source: an adult with an advanced solid tumor such as melanoma, head and neck, liver or kidney cancer. Each CDR3 is given with its conserved first and last residue. Each record gives: J gene, V gene, CDR3 protein.

J: TRBJ1-2
V: TRBV6-5
CDR3: CASNGYTANYGYTF

J: TRBJ2-5
V: TRBV5-5
CDR3: CASSGGGWRTQYF

J: TRBJ2-3
V: TRBV7-6
CDR3: CASSPREDTQYF

J: TRBJ1-1
V: TRBV7-2
CDR3: CASSLDWGSEAFF

J: TRBJ2-5
V: TRBV5-1
CDR3: CASSRTSVQETQYF

J: TRBJ2-3
V: TRBV5-1
CDR3: CASSRDGSTDTQYF

J: TRBJ1-5
V: TRBV29-1
CDR3: CSVDGSDSNQPQHF

J: TRBJ1-4
V: TRBV7-9
CDR3: CASSPGPTEKLFF

J: TRBJ1-2
V: TRBV5-1
CDR3: CASSETGGYGYTF

J: TRBJ2-5
V: TRBV27
CDR3: CASKGHQETQYF

J: TRBJ1-1
V: TRBV28
CDR3: CASSWGQGEAFF

J: TRBJ2-2
V: TRBV19
CDR3: CASNRGGGANTGELFF

J: TRBJ2-7
V: TRBV7-2
CDR3: CASSFVGTDGAYEQYF

J: TRBJ2-1
V: TRBV6-4
CDR3: CASSSGRAGEQFF

J: TRBJ2-4
V: TRBV7-9
CDR3: CASSSPTRVNIQYF

J: TRBJ2-7
V: TRBV2
CDR3: CASSPASGTYEQYF

J: TRBJ2-6
V: TRBV7-9
CDR3: CASSLKRAGANVLTF

J: TRBJ2-1
V: TRBV5-6
CDR3: CASSWTSGTYNEQFF

J: TRBJ2-7
V: TRBV6-6
CDR3: CASSKPTGDSYEQYF

J: TRBJ2-1
V: TRBV4-1
CDR3: CASSHLVGSYNEQFF

J: TRBJ2-2
V: TRBV6-5
CDR3: CASISSTGFAGELFF

J: TRBJ2-5
V: TRBV2
CDR3: CASSPHSSQETQYF

J: TRBJ1-2
V: TRBV7-9
CDR3: CASSPLGSGYTF

J: TRBJ2-1
V: TRBV28
CDR3: CASSHSGRDPNEQFF

J: TRBJ2-5
V: TRBV30
CDR3: CAWSVPPQETQYF

J: TRBJ1-2
V: TRBV29-1
CDR3: CSVEGVGGYTF

J: TRBJ2-1
V: TRBV4-1
CDR3: CASSYRPGTPGDEQFF

J: TRBJ2-1
V: TRBV10-3
CDR3: CAISAKGLGGALPDNEQFF

J: TRBJ1-2
V: TRBV9
CDR3: CASSAGGDRAGYTF